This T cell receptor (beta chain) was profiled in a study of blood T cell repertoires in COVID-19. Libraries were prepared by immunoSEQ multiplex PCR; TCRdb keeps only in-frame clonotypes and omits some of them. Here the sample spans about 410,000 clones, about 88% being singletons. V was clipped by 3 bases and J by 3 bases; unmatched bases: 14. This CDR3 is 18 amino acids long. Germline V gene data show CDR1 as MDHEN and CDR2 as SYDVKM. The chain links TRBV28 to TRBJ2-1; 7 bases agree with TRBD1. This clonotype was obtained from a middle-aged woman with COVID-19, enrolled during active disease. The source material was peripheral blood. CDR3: CASSLSAGRTGYYNEQFF. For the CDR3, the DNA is TGTGCCAGCAGTTTGTCTGCGGGCCGGACAGGATACTACAATGAGCAGTTCTTC.